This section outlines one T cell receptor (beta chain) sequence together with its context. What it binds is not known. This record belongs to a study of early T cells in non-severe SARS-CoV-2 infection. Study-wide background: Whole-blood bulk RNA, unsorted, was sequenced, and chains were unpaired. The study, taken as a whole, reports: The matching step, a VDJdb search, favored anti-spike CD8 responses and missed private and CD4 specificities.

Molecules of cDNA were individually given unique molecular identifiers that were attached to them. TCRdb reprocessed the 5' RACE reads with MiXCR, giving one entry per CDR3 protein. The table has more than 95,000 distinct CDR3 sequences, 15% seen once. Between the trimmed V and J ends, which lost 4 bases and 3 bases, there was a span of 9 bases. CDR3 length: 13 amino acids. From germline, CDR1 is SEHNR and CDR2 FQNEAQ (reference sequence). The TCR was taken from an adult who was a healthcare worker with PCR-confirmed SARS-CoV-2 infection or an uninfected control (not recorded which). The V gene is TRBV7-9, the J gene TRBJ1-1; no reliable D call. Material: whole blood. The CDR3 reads CASSSGGHTEAFF. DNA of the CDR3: TGTGCCAGCAGCTCCGGAGGTCACACTGAAGCTTTCTTT.